Below are 12 T cell receptor beta chains sequenced from a single sample in a study of beta chain features in type 1 diabetes. Investigators reverse transcribed all isolated RNA, so they sequenced expressed TCRB transcripts. Clones were sequenced by immunoSEQ multiplex PCR, and TCRdb holds only the in-frame ones, with some missing. The sample has 680,000 or so clones; 15% to 19% are singletons. The source material was naive CD4+ T cells from blood. All receptors derive from a young man in good health.

This clone was observed once. The chain employs TRBV4-2 and TRBJ2-4; TRBD1 aligns across 10 bases. Germline V gene sequence: CDR1 LGHNA, CDR2 YNFKEQ. Unmatched junction bases numbered 2, after V lost 1 base and J lost 2 bases. CDR3 length: 16 residues. The CDR3 DNA reads as TGTGCCAGCAGCCAAGCGGACAGGGGGACCAAAAACATTCAGTACTTC. It codes for CASSQADRGTKNIQYF.

This chain links TRBV7-9 with TRBJ1-1, with D possibly TRBD1 on 6 matching bases. Germline V lookup: CDR1 SEHNR, CDR2 FQNEAQ (reference sequence). CDR3 length equals 15 residues. Between the trimmed V and J ends, which lost 5 bases and 0 bases, there was a span of 13 bases. The chain's CDR3 is CASSTYRAMNTEAFF. The DNA of the CDR3 is TGTGCCAGCAGCACCTACAGGGCTATGAACACTGAAGCTTTCTTT.

This clone was found a few times. The V and J genes are TRBV4-1 and TRBJ2-4; no firm D call. This CDR3 comprises 17 residues. The V gene's germline CDR1 is MGHRA and CDR2 YSYEKL. Between the trimmed V and J ends, which lost 0 bases and 0 bases, there was a span of 12 bases. The DNA of the CDR3 is TGCGCCAGCAGCCAAGATCGGTCAGGTCTAGCCAAAAACATTCAGTACTTC. Its protein product is CASSQDRSGLAKNIQYF.

V is TRBV11-1 and J is TRBJ1-1, with a possible D match to TRBD1 (6 bases). Germline V gives CDR1 SGHAT, CDR2 FQDESV (reference sequence). With 1 base removed from V and 2 bases from J, the gap between germline ends came to 11 bases. This CDR3 is built from 15 residues. This CDR3 is CASSLVGGQNTEAFF. The DNA of the CDR3 is TGTGCCAGCAGCTTAGTCGGGGGCCAAAACACTGAAGCTTTCTTT. The full variable domain, rest sourced from reference TRBV11-1 and TRBJ1-1, is EAEVAQSPRYKITEKSQAVAFWCDPISGHATLYWYRQILGQGPELLVQFQDESVVDDSQLPKDRFSAERLKGVDSTLKIQPAELGDSAMYLCASSLVGGQNTEAFFGQGTRLTVV.

This clone has a handful of counts. The CDR3 is CATRTAYNEQFF. Written as DNA, the CDR3 is TGTGCCACACGGACAGCCTACAATGAGCAGTTCTTC. This rearrangement joins TRBV6-1 to TRBJ2-1, with a tentative D call TRBD1 (6 bases). The CDR3 extends over 12 amino acids. CDR1 is MNHNS, CDR2 SASEGT, per germline. V was trimmed by 10 bases and J by 2 bases, leaving 9 bases between them.

V usage is TRBV9 and J usage is TRBJ1-1; the D is unclear. The CDR3 runs 14 residues. Germline CDR1 is SGDLS and CDR2 is YYNGEE. V was trimmed by 4 bases and J by 6 bases, leaving 16 bases between them. CDR3 in DNA: TGTGCCAGCAGCATCCCCCCCGAGGGTGCTGAAGCTTTCTTT. This gives the protein CASSIPPEGAEAFF.

This clone was detected only a few times. This sequence joins TRBV18 and TRBJ2-1, with D maybe TRBD2 (5 bases). The ends were cut back, 0 bases at V and 6 bases at J, with 12 bases in the middle. The CDR3 length is 15 residues. CDR1 and CDR2 from the germline V gene are KGHSH and LQKENI. The CDR3 DNA reads as TGTGCCAGCTCACCACCGGCGGGTGGGGTCAATGAGCAGTTCTTC. Residues: CASSPPAGGVNEQFF.

The chain links TRBV2 to TRBJ2-3; 12 bases map to TRBD2. The junction had 4 bases not matched to a gene; V was cut back by 4 bases and J by 5 bases. CDR3 length: 15 amino acids. In germline, CDR1 is SNHLY, CDR2 FYNNEI. CDR3 nucleotide sequence: TGTGCCAGCAGTGGACTAGCGGGAGCCATAGATACGCAGTATTTT. Translation gives CASSGLAGAIDTQYF. The entire variable domain, with the rest obtained from reference TRBV2 and TRBJ2-3, is as follows: EPEVTQTPSHQVTQMGQEVILRCVPISNHLYFYWYRQILGQKVEFLVSFYNNEISEKSEIFDDQFSVERPDGSNFTLKIRSTKLEDSAMYFCASSGLAGAIDTQYFGPGTRLTVL.

This clone showed up just a few times. This sequence joins TRBV30 and TRBJ2-1; D is uncertain. The CDR3 totals 14 residues. Germline V gives CDR1 GTSNPN, CDR2 SVGIG (reference sequence). V lost 2 bases to trimming and J lost 1 base, with 9 bases between them. The CDR3 loop reads CAWSWQLSYNEQFF. The CDR3, as DNA: TGTGCCTGGAGTTGGCAGCTATCCTACAATGAGCAGTTCTTC. The full variable domain, its missing parts supplied by reference TRBV30 and TRBJ2-1, is SQTIHQWPATLVQPVGSPLSLECTVEGTSNPNLYWYRQAAGRGLQLLFYSVGIGQISSEVPQNLSASRPQDRQFILSSKKLLLSDSGFYLCAWSWQLSYNEQFFGPGTRLTVL.

A few counts support this clone. The chain carries TRBV19 and TRBJ1-5, with D unresolved. The V gene lost 3 bases and the J gene lost 0 bases, with 9 bases spanning the gap. The V gene's germline CDR1 is LNHDA and CDR2 SQIVND (reference sequence). The CDR3 loop spans 15 amino acids. The CDR3 DNA reads as TGTGCCAGTAGTATCCAGGTCCTTAGCAATCAGCCCCAGCATTTT. The encoded protein is CASSIQVLSNQPQHF.

This clone was seen a handful of times. This chain joins TRBV4-3 and TRBJ1-1; 8 positions agree with TRBD1. V shed 2 bases and J 4 bases; nucleotides not matched to a gene: 3. This CDR3 is built from 14 residues. Germline CDR1 reads LGHNA; CDR2 reads YSLEER. The chain's CDR3 is CASSQYTGGTEAFF. The CDR3 DNA reads TGCGCCAGCAGCCAATACACAGGGGGCACTGAAGCTTTCTTT.

The genes are TRBV5-1 and TRBJ2-3; D unclear. CDR3 length equals 14 residues. Germline V gene data show CDR1 as SGHRS and CDR2 as YFSETQ. Trimming removed 0 bases from V and 3 bases from J, with 8 bases in between. CDR3 nucleotides: TGCGCCAGCAGCTTGGCCGGTGCAACAGATACGCAGTATTTT. It yields the protein CASSLAGATDTQYF.